This T cell receptor beta chain appears in the sequencing data of a study of T cells after yellow fever vaccination. Points from the study as a whole: Clonotypes shared by both compartments, CD4 and CD8, made up a small share. In FACS-sorted repertoires, abundant clonotypes from the bulk population could appear as contaminants.

This clonotype turned up a few times. Its antigen is as yet unknown. The V and J ends lost 5 bases and 3 bases, in that order; junction bases with no gene match: 3. The germline V gene has CDR1 MNHEY and CDR2 SMNVEV (reference sequence). The CDR3 totals 13 residues. TCRdb re-derived calls from the 5' RACE reads in MiXCR, one entry per CDR3 protein. The sample contains 90,000 to 130,000 distinct CDR3 sequences, around 8.6% of which appear only once. The receptor was derived from a man aged 30 to 45 who received the YFV17D yellow fever vaccine. The chain joins TRBV27 to TRBJ2-7, with 8 bases aligning to TRBD1. Specimen: CD8+ T cells sorted from PBMCs, collected 45 days after the yellow fever booster vaccination. This CDR3 reads CASSRGTGYEQYF. The CDR3 nucleotides read TGTGCCAGCAGTCGCGGGACAGGCTACGAGCAGTACTTC.